This TCR beta chain came from a study of graft-versus-host responses after intestinal transplantation (dated by TCRdb to the early 2020s). With respect to the entire study: Multivisceral, liver-intestinal, or isolated intestinal transplants were received by the recipients. Anti-thymocyte globulin induction was given to all recipients, followed by maintenance tacrolimus and steroids for about 3 years. Graft-versus-host and host-versus-graft alloreactive T cell clones were tracked in the graft, circulation and bone marrow after intestinal transplantation using bulk TCR-beta CDR3 sequencing. Alloreactive clones were identified by sequencing pre-transplant mixed lymphocyte reaction products and comparing them with unstimulated pre-transplant donor and recipient T cells. Of the 20 to 30 intestinal transplant recipients enrolled in the cohort, one of whom was a retransplant, a few patients without pretransplant specimens were excluded. A peak of at least 4% donor T cells among recipient peripheral blood mononuclear cells was the definition used for donor T cell macrochimerism. Rather than being sequenced by the commercial service, samples from a few later patients were sequenced in-house on an Illumina MiSeq and processed with MiXCR.

Blood samples were collected up to 4 times in the first month after transplant and then at least monthly when available. General study outcomes and caveats: Early after transplant, declines in HvG clones were associated with peak levels of circulating GvH clones. Patients with donor T cell macrochimerism had high GvH to HvG T cell clonal ratios in their allografts. GvH clones turned up in recipient bone marrow, with some appearing earlier in ileal mucosa or blood, a pattern consistent with an intestinal mucosal origin. The relatively low number and heterogeneity of intestinal transplant patients limited the conclusions.

From the germline V gene (reference sequence), CDR1 is LNHDA and CDR2 is SQIVND. Including the terminal cysteine and phenylalanine, the CDR3 comprises 15 residues. The sequence is cut down to CDR3 DNA, 45 bases in frame from base 1. Preparation of the library involved the immunoSEQ multiplex PCR assay. For most patients, genomic DNA was subjected to high-throughput TCR-beta CDR3 sequencing by Adaptive Biotechnologies. The authors' pipeline ran thus. TCR sequencing data were retrieved from Adaptive's ImmunoSEQ software for some 17 patients, whereas three other patients were processed with MiXCR and VDJtools. CDR3 nucleotide sequences shared between donor and recipient were removed because their origin could not be assigned. At least 2-fold expansion over unstimulated cells and a minimum CFSE-low frequency of 0.002% (template counts) or 0.001% (read counts) were required for clones to be classified as alloreactive. Clones were considered mappable if detected in sequenced pre-transplant spleen, lymph node, or MLR CFSE-low populations of the donor or recipient. The cumulative frequency of alloreactive clones was calculated as a percentage of all sequences, weighted by copy number. In TCRdb, the immuneACCESS table is reduced to in-frame sequences with V and J assigned. These tables do not hold every clone; where another copy was compared, an unresolved V gene accounts for under half, and the others remain unexplained. D and trimming were read from the DNA, whereas the V and J calls and clone size are those reported in that table. A total of 30,000 to 45,000 clones appear in this sample, around four fifths of them only once. Of the sample, 3.5% falls within the top ten clones.

As concerns this clone: Its antigen remains undetermined. The junction does not match germline at one end; this may be a read error.

The clonotype originates from a human patient who received an intestinal transplant, so some T cells may come from the graft donor. The chain uses TRBV19 and TRBJ1-5, with the D gene not clear enough to name. This sample comprised PBMCs, obtained approximately 1,000 days after transplant. The CDR3 region has the sequence CASSLELNSNQPQHF. The nucleotide sequence reads TGTGCCAGTAGTTTAGAATTAAATAGCAATCAGCCCCAGCATTTT. Supplemented by the reference TRBV19 and TRBJ1-5 proteins around the CDR3, the complete variable domain is DGGITQSPKYLFRKEGQNVTLSCEQNLNHDAMYWYRQDPGQGLRLIYYSQIVNDFQKGDIAEGYSVSREKKESFPLTVTSAQKNPTAFYLCASSLELNSNQPQHFGDGTRLSIL.